The 20 T cell receptor beta chains below were found in one sample sequenced in a study of shared clonotypes between healthy human individuals. The assay was immunoSEQ multiplex PCR, and TCRdb's table has in-frame clones only and misses some. The sample lists under 2.5 million clones, around 93% occurring once. Sequenced material: naive CD4+ T cells from PBMCs. The subset denotes: CD45RA+ positively selected. These receptors were obtained from a man between 18 and 29 years old in good health. Some clones in this sample may be carry-over from other donors' samples.

V gene TRBV5-1 combines with J gene TRBJ2-7, with 11 positions matching TRBD2. The CDR3 spans 15 residues. V lost 3 bases, J lost 3 bases, and 5 bases stayed unmatched. CDR1 is SGHRS and CDR2 is YFSETQ in the germline V gene. CDR3 sequence reads: CASSWGTSGNYEQYF. The CDR3 DNA is TGCGCCAGCAGCTGGGGGACTAGCGGCAACTACGAGCAGTACTTC.

The genes are TRBV6-6 and TRBJ1-3; 10 nucleotides agree with TRBD1. Germline values: CDR1 MNHNY, CDR2 SVGAGI (reference sequence). The CDR3 is 14 residues long. With V trimmed by 6 bases and J by 2 bases, 1 base remained unmatched. The CDR3 sequence: CASSDRGPGNTIYF. CDR3 coding DNA: TGTGCCAGCAGCGACAGGGGGCCTGGAAACACCATATATTTT.

The chain carries TRBV6-5 and TRBJ2-5; TRBD1 matches at 7 bases. CDR1 and CDR2 from the germline V gene are MNHEY and SVGAGI. V shed 5 bases and J 6 bases; nucleotides not matched to a gene: 6. The CDR3 runs 13 residues. The CDR3 coding sequence is TGTGCCAGCAGTCAAGTACAGGGGCAGACCCAGTACTTC. It translates to CASSQVQGQTQYF.

Worth noting for this clone: Other nucleotide sequences in the sample specify the same CDR3. V and J are TRBV7-2 and TRBJ2-5; TRBD1 agrees at 7 bases. CDR1 is SGHTA, CDR2 FQGNSA, per germline. CDR3 length: 13 amino acids. V trimming: 3 bases; J trimming: 5 bases; junction bases outside the gene matches: 3. For the CDR3, the DNA is TGTGCCAGCAGCTTTGACAGGGAGGAGACCCAGTACTTC. It codes for CASSFDREETQYF.

The J gene is TRBJ1-6, the V gene TRBV2; D unresolved. There are 13 residues in the CDR3. Germline V CDR1 and CDR2: SNHLY, FYNNEI. The ends were cut back, 1 base at V and 10 bases at J, with 8 bases in the middle. Here the CDR3 reads CASSEEGRSPLHF. CDR3 nucleotides: TGTGCCAGCAGTGAAGAGGGTCGATCACCCCTCCACTTT.

This clone has a handful of counts. V gene TRBV2 combines with J gene TRBJ2-7; 9 bases are shared with TRBD1. The CDR3 runs to 14 residues. Looked up from germline, CDR1 is SNHLY and CDR2 is FYNNEI. J lost 6 bases, V lost 5 bases, and 8 bases had no gene match. CDR3 loop: CASSTGQGIGEQYF. DNA for the CDR3: TGTGCCAGCAGTACAGGACAGGGGATTGGCGAGCAGTACTTC.

The chain recombines TRBV28 with TRBJ2-1, with 8 nucleotides matching TRBD1. After removal of 2 bases from V and 5 bases from J, the junction contained 2 bases not matched to a gene. The CDR3 sequence is 14 residues long. The germline V gene has CDR1 MDHEN and CDR2 SYDVKM. The DNA of the CDR3 is TGTGCCAGCAGTTTAACGGACAGGGACAATGAGCAGTTCTTC. It yields the protein CASSLTDRDNEQFF. The full variable domain, in which reference TRBV28 and TRBJ2-1 provide the parts outside the CDR3, is DVKVTQSSRYLVKRTGEKVFLECVQDMDHENMFWYRQDPGLGLRLIYFSYDVKMKEKGDIPEGYSVSREKKERFSLILESASTNQTSMYLCASSLTDRDNEQFFGPGTRLTVL.

Worth noting for this clone: Within the sample, other DNA sequences also encode this same CDR3. The chain couples TRBV7-3 to TRBJ1-1; no definite D call. Germline CDR1 is SGHTA and CDR2 is FQGTGA. The CDR3 length is 14 residues. Trimming shortened V by 0 bases and J by 1 base, and 6 bases separated the two germline ends. Here the CDR3 DNA reads TGTGCCAGCAGCTTAACGTCAGGGAACACTGAAGCTTTCTTT. It encodes CASSLTSGNTEAFF. Drawing the rest from reference TRBV7-3 and TRBJ1-1, the complete variable domain is GAGVSQTPSNKVTEKGKYVELRCDPISGHTALYWYRQSLGQGPEFLIYFQGTGAADDSGLPNDRFFAVRPEGSVSTLKIQRTERGDSAVYLCASSLTSGNTEAFFGQGTRLTVV.

This clone was recorded only once. V usage is TRBV28 and J usage is TRBJ1-2; the D gene is possibly TRBD1 (5 bases). Trimming stripped 7 bases from V and 0 bases from J, with 15 bases between. Germline CDR1 and CDR2: MDHEN and SYDVKM. The CDR3 consists of 15 residues. CDR3 nucleotides: TGTGCCAGCAATCTCCCCGACAGACCTAACTATGGCTACACCTTC. Amino acids: CASNLPDRPNYGYTF.

This clone was seen more than once but under ten times. The chain is built from TRBV25-1 and TRBJ1-1; D gene unclear. The CDR3 length is 11 residues. The V and J ends lost 4 bases and 6 bases respectively, with 6 bases between them. Germline CDR1 is MGHDK and CDR2 is SYGVNS. DNA of the CDR3: TGTGCCAGCAGTGGGCCAGCTGAAGCTTTCTTT. Protein sequence: CASSGPAEAFF.

The chain links TRBV18 to TRBJ1-1; D gene ambiguous. The CDR3 extends over 13 amino acids. V was trimmed by 6 bases and J by 1 base, leaving 9 bases between them. Germline lookup yields CDR1 KGHSH and CDR2 LQKENI. The CDR3 is CASSPFENTEAFF. The CDR3 nucleotides read TGTGCCAGCTCCCCTTTTGAGAACACTGAAGCTTTCTTT. The entire variable domain, with the rest obtained from reference TRBV18 and TRBJ1-1, is as follows: NAGVMQNPRHLVRRRGQEARLRCSPMKGHSHVYWYRQLPEEGLKFMVYLQKENIIDESGMPKERFSAEFPKEGPSILRIQQVVRGDSAAYFCASSPFENTEAFFGQGTRLTVV.

The chain employs TRBV7-8 and TRBJ2-1; a weak D match, TRBD2 (6 bases). V dropped 5 bases and J dropped 5 bases, with 19 bases sitting between them. The germline V gene has CDR1 SGHVS and CDR2 FQNEAQ. CDR3 length: 16 residues. The CDR3 region has the DNA TGTGCCAGCAGCGGACCGGGGGTTGTAGTCAACAATGAGCAGTTCTTC. Translated, it gives CASSGPGVVVNNEQFF.

V and J are TRBV7-3 and TRBJ2-1; 11 bases match TRBD2. Per germline, CDR1 SGHTA and CDR2 FQGTGA. V lost 2 bases to trimming and J lost 6 bases; unmatched junction nucleotides: 6. The CDR3 is made up of 16 amino acids. The CDR3 spells CASSLEGTSGSNEQFF. Here the CDR3 DNA reads TGTGCCAGCAGCTTAGAAGGGACTAGCGGCTCCAATGAGCAGTTCTTC.

This chain connects TRBV10-3 to TRBJ2-5; 8 bases are a match to TRBD1. The CDR3 is 15 residues long. The J segment lost 5 bases and the V segment lost 0 bases, leaving 5 bases of the junction unmatched. Germline lookup yields CDR1 ENHRY and CDR2 SYGVKD. The CDR3 protein is CAISESPGGLETQYF. CDR3 nucleotide sequence: TGTGCCATCAGTGAGTCGCCAGGGGGCTTGGAGACCCAGTACTTC.

The V gene is TRBV7-3, the J gene TRBJ2-1; D unresolved. The CDR3 loop spans 14 amino acids. Trimming removed 1 base at V and 9 bases at J, with 13 bases between. In germline, CDR1 is SGHTA, CDR2 FQGTGA. CDR3 sequence: CASSLRSLTAEQFF. Written as DNA, the CDR3 is TGTGCCAGCAGCTTAAGGTCCCTCACGGCTGAGCAGTTCTTC.

This chain links TRBV28 with TRBJ2-7, with 9 bases that match TRBD1. With V trimmed by 6 bases and J by 5 bases, 5 bases remained unmatched. Germline values: CDR1 MDHEN, CDR2 SYDVKM. The CDR3 contains 13 residues. The CDR3: CASRGQGDDEQYF. CDR3 nucleotides: TGTGCCAGCAGGGGACAGGGTGACGACGAGCAGTACTTC.

The chain has TRBV4-2 and TRBJ2-5; D call uncertain. With 0 bases removed from V and 5 bases from J, the gap between germline ends came to 19 bases. CDR1 and CDR2 (germline): LGHNA, YNFKEQ. The CDR3 length is 17 residues. In nucleotides, the CDR3 is TGTGCCAGCAGCCAAGATCTTCCAGCCTACGTCCCGGAGACCCAGTACTTC. Amino acid sequence: CASSQDLPAYVPETQYF.

V is TRBV7-2 and J is TRBJ2-3, with D possibly TRBD2 on 6 matching bases. CDR3 length: 15 amino acids. CDR1 SGHTA and CDR2 FQGNSA come from the germline V gene. Deletions cut 5 bases from V and 2 bases from J, with 14 bases between. CDR3 nucleotides: TGTGCCAGCAGCCCCCCCCTAGCGCCCACAGATACGCAGTATTTT. This gives the protein CASSPPLAPTDTQYF.

DNA of the CDR3: TGTGCCATCAGTGAGTCGACAGCGGGCGGATACAATGAGCAGTTCTTC. Its protein product is CAISESTAGGYNEQFF. The rearrangement uses TRBV10-3 and TRBJ2-1; D perhaps matches TRBD2 (6 bases). From germline, CDR1 is ENHRY and CDR2 SYGVKD. Trimming cost V 0 bases and J 4 bases, with 13 bases left between them. CDR3 size: 16 residues.

The chain links TRBV5-4 to TRBJ2-7; the match to TRBD2 covers 9 bases. The CDR3 has 14 residues. Trimming cost V 7 bases and J 2 bases; bases outside gene matches: 7. CDR1 and CDR2 (germline): SGHNT, YYREEE (reference sequence). CDR3 in amino acids: CASHSGSFPYEQYF. The CDR3 DNA follows: TGTGCCAGCCATAGCGGGAGCTTTCCCTACGAGCAGTACTTC.